This is a list of T cell receptor beta chains from one sample in a study of metastatic and nonmetastatic thyroid tumors. Using MiXCR, TCRdb re-called clones from the PCR reads. The table lists 15,000 to 20,000 clones, 25% to 30% of them singletons. The sequenced sample consisted of tumor tissue. These receptor sequences come from a female donor with papillary thyroid cancer or a benign thyroid nodule (not recorded which). Some clones in this sample may be carry-over from other donors' samples. The CDR3 runs from the conserved cysteine through the conserved F or W. Fields, in order: D gene, J gene, clone size, V gene, CDR3 protein, CDR3 DNA. The D gene is left open where the match is weak. Size values are once, few and many counts, or a class for expanded clones, and some rows have none.

>TRBD2|TRBJ2-7|many|TRBV20-1
CSASVTSGHEQYF
TGCAGTGCTAGTGTGACTAGCGGCCACGAGCAGTACTTC
>TRBD1|TRBJ1-2|many|TRBV29-1
CSVEGQGGYGYTF
TGCAGCGTTGAAGGTCAGGGGGGGTATGGCTACACCTTC
>-|TRBJ2-3|many|TRBV20-1
CSARLEGRSTQYF
TGCAGTGCTAGGTTGGAAGGCCGGAGTACGCAGTATTTT
>-|TRBJ1-1|many|TRBV2
CASSPLPTVNTEAFF
TGTGCCAGCAGCCCCTTACCGACGGTGAACACTGAAGCTTTCTTT
>-|TRBJ2-6|few|TRBV7-9
CSSSHGSGANVLTF
TGTTCCAGCAGCCACGGATCAGGGGCCAACGTCCTGACTTTC
>TRBD1|TRBJ1-2|many|TRBV20-1
CSAARGLGYGYTF
TGCAGTGCTGCCAGGGGGCTAGGATATGGCTACACCTTC
>TRBD2|TRBJ2-3|many|TRBV4-2
CASSQWVGGTADTQYF
TGTGCCAGCAGCCAATGGGTCGGGGGGACGGCAGATACGCAGTATTTT
>-|TRBJ1-4|few|TRBV12-3/TRBV12-4
CASSLDRRIEKLFF
TGTGCCAGCAGTTTAGACAGGCGTATTGAAAAACTGTTTTTT
>-|TRBJ2-7|few|TRBV28
CASSFGVMGREQYF
TGTGCCAGCAGTTTTGGGGTCATGGGCCGCGAGCAGTACTTC
>-|TRBJ1-2|medium-sized|TRBV30
CAWRWGAHGYTF
TGTGCCTGGAGATGGGGGGCGCACGGCTACACCTTC
>-|TRBJ1-4|few|TRBV19
CASSFLESRKLFF
TGTGCCAGTAGTTTCCTCGAGTCCAGAAAACTGTTTTTT
>-|TRBJ1-4|-|TRBV7-9
CASSPDGVGKLFF
TGTGCCAGCAGCCCGGACGGTGTGGGAAAACTGTTTTTT
>-|TRBJ1-1|-|TRBV11-2
CASSLGGGRSLMNTEAFF
TGTGCCAGCAGCTTAGGGGGGGGCAGATCCCTCATGAACACTGAAGCTTTCTTT
>-|TRBJ2-7|many|TRBV7-8
CASSEDTGVYEQYF
TGTGCCAGCAGCGAAGACACTGGGGTCTACGAGCAGTACTTC
>TRBD2|TRBJ2-2|few|TRBV6-1
CASSREALRRGTGELFF
TGTGCCAGCAGCCGGGAGGCCCTCCGTCGGGGCACCGGGGAGCTGTTTTTT
>-|TRBJ2-6|medium-sized|TRBV27
CASSLSPGTFSGANVLTF
TGTGCCAGCAGTTTAAGTCCAGGGACCTTCTCTGGGGCCAACGTCCTGACTTTC
>-|TRBJ1-3|medium-sized|TRBV12-3/TRBV12-4
CASSLQGNTIYF
TGTGCCAGCAGTTTACAGGGAAACACCATATATTTT
>TRBD2|TRBJ2-1|few|TRBV12-3/TRBV12-4
CASRERGVEQFF
TGTGCCAGCAGGGAACGGGGGGTTGAGCAGTTCTTC
>-|TRBJ2-5|few|TRBV27
CASSLLGGETQYF
TGTGCCAGCAGTTTATTAGGGGGTGAGACCCAGTACTTC
>TRBD2|TRBJ2-1|-|TRBV20-1
CSASSPGLALDEQFF
TGCAGTGCTAGTTCTCCGGGACTAGCGTTGGATGAGCAGTTCTTC
>TRBD2|TRBJ2-7|medium-sized|TRBV3-1
CASSLTSEYEQYF
TGTGCCAGCAGCCTGACTAGCGAGTACGAGCAGTACTTC
>TRBD2|TRBJ2-5|many|TRBV7-7
CASSLGSGIAETQYF
TGTGCTAGCAGCTTGGGTAGCGGGATTGCAGAGACCCAGTACTTC
>-|TRBJ2-3|many|TRBV29-1
CSVSPGQVDPDTQYF
TGCAGCGTCTCACCGGGCCAGGTGGATCCAGATACGCAGTATTTT
>TRBD2|TRBJ2-2|-|TRBV25-1
CASSGGGTSGLKHVGELFF
TGTGCCAGCAGCGGAGGGGGGACTAGCGGGTTGAAACATGTCGGGGAGCTTTTTTTT
>TRBD2|TRBJ2-1|many|TRBV11-3
CASSSPTSGFTDGGEQFF
TGTGCCAGCAGCTCTCCGACTAGCGGGTTTACGGACGGGGGTGAGCAGTTCTTC
>TRBD2|TRBJ2-1|-|TRBV14
CASSQVGAGVGNEQFF
TGTGCCAGCAGCCAAGTCGGAGCGGGAGTGGGCAATGAGCAGTTCTTC
>-|TRBJ1-6|many|TRBV30
CAWSVGVSNSPLHF
TGTGCCTGGAGTGTCGGGGTCAGTAATTCACCCCTCCACTTT
>TRBD2|TRBJ2-3|many|TRBV5-1
CASSLSSGRTDTQYF
TGCGCCAGCAGCCTATCTAGCGGGAGGACAGATACGCAGTATTTT
>-|TRBJ1-5|medium-sized|TRBV20-1
CSARGPSVNQPQHF
TGCAGTGCTAGAGGACCGTCTGTGAATCAGCCCCAGCATTTT
>-|TRBJ1-1|-|TRBV11-1
CASSSVEKDMNTEAFF
TGTGCCAGCAGCTCAGTTGAAAAGGACATGAACACTGAAGCTTTCTTT
>TRBD1|TRBJ1-1|many|TRBV5-1
CASSPAIPGGPREAFF
TGCGCCAGCAGCCCTGCAATACCAGGGGGACCCCGTGAAGCTTTCTTT
>TRBD2|TRBJ2-3|many|TRBV7-8
CASSLGTRTDTQYF
TGTGCCAGCAGCTTGGGGACTAGAACAGATACGCAGTATTTT
>-|TRBJ1-5|-|TRBV6-4
CASSDPRGQQPPYSNQPQHF
TGTGCCAGCAGTGACCCCAGGGGCCAACAGCCTCCCTATAGCAATCAGCCCCAGCATTTT
>-|TRBJ1-2|medium-sized|TRBV30
CAWSNGPGGYTF
TGTGCCTGGAGTAACGGCCCCGGGGGCTACACCTTC
>-|TRBJ2-7|many|TRBV14
CASSITSSYEQYF
TGTGCCAGCAGTATTACTAGCTCCTACGAGCAGTACTTC